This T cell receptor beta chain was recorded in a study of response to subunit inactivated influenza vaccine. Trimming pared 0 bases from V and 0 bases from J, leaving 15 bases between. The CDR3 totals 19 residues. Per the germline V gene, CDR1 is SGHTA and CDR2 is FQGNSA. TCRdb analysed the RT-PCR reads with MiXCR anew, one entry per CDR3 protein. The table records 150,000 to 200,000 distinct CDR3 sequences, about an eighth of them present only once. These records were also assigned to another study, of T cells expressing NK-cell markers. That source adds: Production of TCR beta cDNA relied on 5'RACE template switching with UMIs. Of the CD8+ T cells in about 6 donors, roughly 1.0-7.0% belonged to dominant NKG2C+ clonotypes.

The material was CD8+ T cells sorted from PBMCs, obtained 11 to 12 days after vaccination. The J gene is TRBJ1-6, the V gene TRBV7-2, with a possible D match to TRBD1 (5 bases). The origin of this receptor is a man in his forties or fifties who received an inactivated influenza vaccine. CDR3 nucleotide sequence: TGTGCCAGCAGCTTAGCGGGGACGGGAGGGAGCTCCTATAATTCACCCCTCCACTTT. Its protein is CASSLAGTGGSSYNSPLHF.